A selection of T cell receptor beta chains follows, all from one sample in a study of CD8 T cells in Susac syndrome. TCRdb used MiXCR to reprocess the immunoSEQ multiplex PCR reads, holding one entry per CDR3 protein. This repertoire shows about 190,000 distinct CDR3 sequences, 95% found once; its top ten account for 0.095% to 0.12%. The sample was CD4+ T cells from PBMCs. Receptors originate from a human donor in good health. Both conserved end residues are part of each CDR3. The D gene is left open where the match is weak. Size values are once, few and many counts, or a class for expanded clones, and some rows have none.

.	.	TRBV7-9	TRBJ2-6	TGTGCCAGCAGCTTGGGGCAGGGAACCTCTGGGGCCAACGTCCTGACTTTC	CASSLGQGTSGANVLTF
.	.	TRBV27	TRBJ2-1	TGTGCCAGCAGTTTGAGGGAGCCTTCCTACAATGAGCAGTTCTTC	CASSLREPSYNEQFF
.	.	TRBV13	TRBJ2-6	TGTGCCAGCAGCTTCTCGGTTCCCTCTGGGGCCAACGTCCTGACTTTC	CASSFSVPSGANVLTF
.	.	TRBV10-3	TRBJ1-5	TGTGCCATCAGTGACAGGGGTAGCAATCAGCCCCAGCATTTT	CAISDRGSNQPQHF
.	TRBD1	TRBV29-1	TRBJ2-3	TGCAGCGTTGGGGGACAGCTACCAGATACGCAGTATTTT	CSVGGQLPDTQYF
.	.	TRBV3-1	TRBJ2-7	TGTGCCAGCAGCCAAGTACGCGGGCTCCCCTACGAGCAGTACTTC	CASSQVRGLPYEQYF
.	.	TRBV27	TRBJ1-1	TGTGCCAGCAGTTTTCGGGGGGTGGGGAACACTGAAGCTTTCTTT	CASSFRGVGNTEAFF
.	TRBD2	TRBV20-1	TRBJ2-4	TGCAGTGCTAGTCGTTATGAGCGGGGGGACATTCAGTACTTC	CSASRYERGDIQYF
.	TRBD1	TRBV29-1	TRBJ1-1	TGCAGCGTTGAACACAGGGGCGTCACTGAAGCTTTCTTT	CSVEHRGVTEAFF
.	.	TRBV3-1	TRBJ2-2	TGTGCCAGCAGCCCCGTAGGGGGGGAGCTGTTTTTT	CASSPVGGELFF
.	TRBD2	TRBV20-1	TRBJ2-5	TGCAGTGCCCAGCGGGGCCCCGCCGAGACCCAGTACTTC	CSAQRGPAETQYF
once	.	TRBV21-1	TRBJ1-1	TGTGCCAGCAGTACCGGGACTGGGGCTTTCTTT	CASSTGTGAFF
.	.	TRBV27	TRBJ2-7	TGTGCCAGCAGTCCGTCGGGACTCCGCCACGAGCAGTACTTC	CASSPSGLRHEQYF
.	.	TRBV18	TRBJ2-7	TGTGCCAGCTCACTCAGGGTACCTCAGGGGCGATTCTACGAGCAGTACTTC	CASSLRVPQGRFYEQYF
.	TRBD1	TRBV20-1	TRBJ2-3	TGCAGTGCTATCCCGGGACAGGGTAGAACAGATACGCAGTATTTT	CSAIPGQGRTDTQYF
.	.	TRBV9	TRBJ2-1	TGTGCCAGCAGCCCGGACTTCTTAACAGGGAACTTCTACAATGAGCAGTTCTTC	CASSPDFLTGNFYNEQFF
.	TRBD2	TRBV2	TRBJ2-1	TGTGCCAGCAAAGGGGGTCTAGCGGGTCTTCCCTCCTACAATGAGCAGTTCTTC	CASKGGLAGLPSYNEQFF
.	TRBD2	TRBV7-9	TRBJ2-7	TGTGCCAGTTCGCGGGGAGGGTACGAGCAGTACTTC	CASSRGGYEQYF
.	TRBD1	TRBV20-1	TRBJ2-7	TGCAGTGCTAGCACCGGGACAGGGTCCTACGAGCAGTACTTC	CSASTGTGSYEQYF
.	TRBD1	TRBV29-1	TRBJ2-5	TGCAGCGCCTCGAGGACAGGGGGTTGGGAGACCCAGTACTTC	CSASRTGGWETQYF
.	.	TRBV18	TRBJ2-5	TGTGCCAGCTCACCCGTGGAAGGGACCCAGTACTTC	CASSPVEGTQYF
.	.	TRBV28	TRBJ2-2	TGTGCCAGCCTACAACACGGCGGGACCGGGGAGCTGTTTTTT	CASLQHGGTGELFF
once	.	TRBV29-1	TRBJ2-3	TGCAGCGTTTCGGTCACAGATACGCAGTATTTT	CSVSVTDTQYF
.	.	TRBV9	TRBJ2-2	TGTGCCAGCAGCGTAGCGGTGGGGGACACCGGGGAGCTGTTTTTT	CASSVAVGDTGELFF
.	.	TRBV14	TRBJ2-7	TGTGCCAGCAGCCAGGTGGGCGGGGACGAGCAGTACTTC	CASSQVGGDEQYF
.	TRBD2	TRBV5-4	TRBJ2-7	TGTGCCAGCAGATCGCGGGGGTCCTACGAGCAGTACTTC	CASRSRGSYEQYF
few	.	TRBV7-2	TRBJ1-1	TGTGCCAGCAGCTTAGGAGGGTCCGCTGAAGCTTTCTTT	CASSLGGSAEAFF
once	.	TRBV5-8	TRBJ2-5	TGTGCCAGCAGCTGGCGGGGGCAGTACCAAGAGACCCAGTACTTC	CASSWRGQYQETQYF
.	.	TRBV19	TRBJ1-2	TGTGCCAGTAGTGCCTCAGGCTATGGCTACACCTTC	CASSASGYGYTF
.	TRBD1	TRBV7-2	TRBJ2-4	TGTGCCAGCAGCCCCCGGACAGGGGGAATGTACATTCAGTACTTC	CASSPRTGGMYIQYF
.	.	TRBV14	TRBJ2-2	TGTGCCAGCAGCCGCCCTGGGAGCCCCCTAACCGGGGAGCTGTTTTTT	CASSRPGSPLTGELFF
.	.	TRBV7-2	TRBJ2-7	TGTGCCAGCAGCGCACAACAGGGTTCCTACGAGCAGTACTTC	CASSAQQGSYEQYF
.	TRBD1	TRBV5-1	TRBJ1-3	TGCGCCAGCAGCTTGGGGGGACAGACTGGAAACACCATATATTTT	CASSLGGQTGNTIYF
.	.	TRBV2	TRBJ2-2	TGTGCCAGCACGTATCGGACCGGGGAGCTGTTTTTT	CASTYRTGELFF
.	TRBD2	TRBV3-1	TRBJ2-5	TGTGCCAGCAGCCAAGATAGGAGCGGGGGCGACCCCCAGTACTTC	CASSQDRSGGDPQYF
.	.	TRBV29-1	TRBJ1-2	TGCAGCGGTGGGACCGCATACTATGGCTACACCTTC	CSGGTAYYGYTF
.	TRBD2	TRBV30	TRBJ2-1	TGTGCCTGGACTCTGACTAGCGGGGTTAACAATGAGCAGTTCTTC	CAWTLTSGVNNEQFF
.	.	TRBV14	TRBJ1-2	TGTGCCAGCAGCCAAGATGCCTCGCAACTGTACTATGGCTACACCTTC	CASSQDASQLYYGYTF
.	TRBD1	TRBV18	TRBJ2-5	TGTGCCAGCTCACTTCCGGGACAGGGTATGGAGACCCAGTACTTC	CASSLPGQGMETQYF
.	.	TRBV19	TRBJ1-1	TGTGCCAGTAGTATACCCGACAGAGACACTGAAGCTTTCTTT	CASSIPDRDTEAFF
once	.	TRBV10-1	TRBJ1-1	TGCGCCAGCAGTTCGACACAAGGTGCTTGGGGCACTGAAGCTTTCTTT	CASSSTQGAWGTEAFF
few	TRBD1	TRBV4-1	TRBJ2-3	TGCGCCAGCAGCCAAGGATTCCGGGACAGGGGGGATACGCAGTATTTT	CASSQGFRDRGDTQYF
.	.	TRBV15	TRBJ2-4	TGTGCCACCAGCAGAGATGCGATAAGGTGGCCCCGGACCAAAAACATTCAGTACTTC	CATSRDAIRWPRTKNIQYF
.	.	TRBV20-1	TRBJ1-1	TGCAGTGCCAGCCAGGGAATTTGGGACACTGAAGCTTTCTTT	CSASQGIWDTEAFF
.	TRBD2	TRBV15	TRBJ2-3	TGTGCCACCAGCAGAGATCTAGCGGCTAGCACAGATACGCAGTATTTT	CATSRDLAASTDTQYF
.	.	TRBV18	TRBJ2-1	TGTGCCAGCTCACCAGGGGCTAGCGAGAATGAGCAGTTCTTC	CASSPGASENEQFF